This TCR beta chain is drawn from a study of CXCR4 blockade with PD-1 therapy in pancreatic cancer. Concerning this clone: The antigen remains undetermined.

This CDR3 has 17 residues. The table came from immunoSEQ multiplex PCR; TCRdb's copy has only in-frame clones and leaves some out. The repertoire holds just under 6,000 clones, with less than 40% as singletons. Points from the study as a whole: Without paired alpha-beta data, shared specificity of dominant clones is unconfirmed. Convergent selection by common tumor antigens was suggested by nucleotide rearrangement counts. Survival did not correlate with tumor clonality, which averaged 0.14 versus 0.05.

Sequencing was done on a sample of tumor tissue. The chain is built from TRBV1 and TRBJ2-6; the table's D call, TRBD2, has no DNA check behind it. TRBV1 is a pseudogene segment. The sequence was collected from a human donor with pancreatic ductal adenocarcinoma. The CDR3 spells CASNQPAGGAGANVLTF. DNA for the CDR3: TGCGCCAGCAACCAACCAGCGGGAGGGGCTGGGGCCAACGTCCTGACTTTC.